Detailed here is one TCR beta chain. Its specificity is not known. The sample is drawn from a study of blood T cells in healthy people across ages. The CDR3 sequence is 16 residues long. The V end lost 0 bases, the J end lost 5 bases, and 18 bases lay between the germline ends. CDR1 is SGHRS and CDR2 is YFSETQ in the germline V gene. Study-wide results and limits: Researchers report that TCR beta diversity correlated strongly with naive T cell percentage. Naive CD4+ cells and diversity were both higher in long-lived donors than in aged donors.

For the second PCR, which ran for about 7 to 12 cycles, a sample-barcoded 5' primer and a J-beta primer mix were used. The template-switch adaptor, which had 12 random nucleotides, put a tag on each cDNA molecule. TCRdb processed the 5' RACE reads anew with MiXCR; each CDR3 protein has one entry. The top ten hold 15% of the sample, which has hundreds of thousands of distinct CDR3 sequences, about 32% seen once. The receptor was derived from a woman of 80 years or more in good health. Sample: blood. The rearrangement joins TRBV5-1 to TRBJ2-7, with a tentative D call TRBD2 (7 bases). The CDR3 DNA reads TGCGCCAGCAGCTTGGAGGGAGGGGGGGTCTTCGACGAGCAGTACTTC. It translates to CASSLEGGGVFDEQYF.